This T cell receptor (beta chain) was sequenced for a study of neurological immune-mediated disorders (dated by TCRdb to between 2018 and 2021). With regard to the full study: Among the approximately 35 multiple sclerosis patients, relapsing-remitting MS accounted for around 31 and secondary progressive MS accounted for 3. Of the approximately 70 subjects in the cohort, around 14 were HAM/TSP patients, roughly 34 were multiple sclerosis patients, and 20 were healthy controls. Longitudinal samples, technical triplicates and paired sorted CD4+ and CD8+ T-cell subsets, alongside PBMC samples, were included among the 106 TCR-beta libraries. The study compared peripheral blood TCR-beta repertoires of HTLV-I-associated myelopathy (HAM/TSP) patients, multiple sclerosis patients and healthy controls using UMI-based sequencing. Beyond this particular receptor, the publication reports: The MS cluster was not associated with any clinical or MRI features, and the authors stated that larger cohorts are needed. Across subjects, expanded clones never shared an identical CDR3 amino acid sequence, which suggests that the TCR-beta repertoires in every group were private. In phylogenetic analysis, the repertoires of 18 of 34 MS patients grouped into a cluster of related CDR3 sequences, which suggests a possible signature at the repertoire level. TCR clonal expansion was highest in HAM/TSP patients and lowest in MS patients, with MS patients falling below even healthy controls.

This clonotype was seen repeatedly, ten times or more. This clone's antigen is unknown. Base qualities are not recorded, but no much larger clone differs from it by a single base. CDR1 and CDR2, looked up from the germline V gene, are MNHEY and SVGEGT. Measured from the cysteine to the phenylalanine, the CDR3 is 11 residues long. Just the 33-base CDR3 DNA is kept, in frame starting at base 1. V is clipped by 5 bases and J by 3 bases, and the sequence between their germline boundaries is 5 bases long. cDNA synthesis used template-switch 5'RACE with a primer carrying a 10-nucleotide random unique molecular identifier tagging each TCR transcript. Every sequencing run yielded over 190 million TCR-beta sequences covering 15-18 subjects. The RNeasy kit was used for extraction of total RNA. The KAPA Real-time Library Amplification kit was used to amplify TCR-beta VDJ regions with primers targeting the TCR constant region and the 5'RACE anchor. Sample indexes and Illumina adaptors were added in a first PCR, and a second PCR then increased library yield. After Ampure bead purification, the TCR product of roughly 650 bp was size-selected on a 2% E-gel SizeSelection system. Library quality was checked on a Bioanalyzer, concentration was measured with Qubit, and libraries were quantified with the Kapa Library Quantification kit before pooling. Libraries were sequenced paired-end 2 x 150 bp on an Illumina HiSeq 2500. To increase sequence diversity, roughly 24-31% phiX was spiked into each library pool. The authors' analysis ran thus. The quality-filtered reads were processed with the UMI-based MiGEC pipeline, whose error correction step removed more than 80% of the raw TCR sequences. VDJ genes were aligned to IMGT germline references, and clonotypes were defined by unique CDR3 amino acid sequence plus V-J genes. Clonal expansion, Shannon diversity, and CDR3 relatedness (CalcPairwiseDistances, ClusterSamples) were evaluated with VDJtools, and phylogenetic trees were built with CLCbio workbench. Using coefficient-of-variation modelling across technical triplicates, the study counted a clone as expanded if it had at least 8 unique UMIs. TCRdb reprocessing: public reads trimmed at Q25 with fastp, clones called with MiXCR, in-frame beta chains kept. Every distinct CDR3 protein forms one entry, paired with its most common genes and DNA. The authors' filters were not applied to this entry. Recorded for this sample are about 33,000 distinct CDR3 sequences; less than 1.6% of them occurred a single time. Nearly 9.5% of the sample is in the top ten clones.

For the unsorted PBMC libraries, 2 million PBMCs were stored in RNAlater at -80 degrees C until RNA extraction and were used to generate the libraries. Multiple sclerosis patients were enrolled in a US clinical protocol evaluating disease progression by magnetic resonance imaging. Peripheral blood was subjected to Ficoll-Hypaque density gradient centrifugation to isolate PBMCs, which were then cryopreserved in liquid nitrogen. Sequencing was done on a sample of PBMCs. The clonotype originates from a woman aged 25 to 39 with multiple sclerosis. The chain is made from TRBV6-2 or TRBV6-3 and TRBJ2-7; the D gene cannot be resolved reliably. Here the CDR3 is given as CASSDYYEQYF. The nucleotide sequence is given as TGTGCCAGCAGTGATTACTACGAGCAGTACTTC.